Following are 25 T cell receptor beta chains from one sample sequenced in a study of CD8 T cells in Susac syndrome. With random hexamers, about 0.5 to 1 ug RNA was reverse transcribed. MiXCR, run by TCRdb on the immunoSEQ multiplex PCR reads, gives a single entry per CDR3 protein. The profile covers 150,000 to 180,000 distinct CDR3 sequences, with roughly 96% appearing a single time and around 0.15% taken by the ten largest. The specimen was CD8+ T cells from PBMCs. The receptors shown here come from a human donor with multiple sclerosis.

CDR3 region: CASSRSQGRTDTQYF. The CDR3 DNA reads as TGTGCCAGCAGCCGAAGTCAGGGCCGCACAGATACGCAGTATTTT. The J gene is TRBJ2-3, the V gene TRBV3-1, with D possibly TRBD1 on 5 matching bases. V was shortened by 4 bases and J by 1 base, with 12 bases between the two germline ends. Germline values: CDR1 LGHDT, CDR2 YNNKEL (reference sequence). This CDR3 has 15 amino acids.

The chain employs TRBV20-1 and TRBJ2-1; 9 bases map to TRBD2. V was clipped by 5 bases and J by 1 base; unmatched bases: 3. The CDR3 is made up of 14 amino acids. The germline CDR1 and CDR2 sequences are DFQATT and SNEGSKA (reference sequence). This CDR3 reads CSALGLASYNEQFF. In nucleotides, the CDR3 is TGCAGTGCTTTGGGACTAGCATCCTACAATGAGCAGTTCTTC.

The chain joins TRBV29-1 to TRBJ1-2, with D possibly being TRBD1 (5 bases). The CDR3 has 15 residues. The V gene's germline CDR1 is SQVTM and CDR2 ANQGSEA. Deletions cut 4 bases from V and 0 bases from J, with 15 bases between. The CDR3 sequence is CSVAGEGSANYGYTF. The DNA of the CDR3 is TGCAGCGTTGCGGGGGAGGGGTCGGCTAACTATGGCTACACCTTC. The whole variable domain, remainder taken from reference TRBV29-1 and TRBJ1-2, is SAVISQKPSRDICQRGTSLTIQCQVDSQVTMMFWYRQQPGQSLTLIATANQGSEATYESGFVIDKFPISRPNLTFSTLTVSNMSPEDSSIYLCSVAGEGSANYGYTFGSGTRLTVV.

The chain is built from TRBV20-1 and TRBJ1-5; 7 bases are shared with TRBD1. After removal of 4 bases from V and 0 bases from J, the junction contained 6 bases not matched to a gene. CDR1 DFQATT and CDR2 SNEGSKA come from the germline V gene (reference sequence). The CDR3 totals 15 residues. The CDR3 DNA reads as TGCAGTGCTATAACCCGGGACAGTAGCAATCAGCCCCAGCATTTT. This encodes CSAITRDSSNQPQHF.

The chain recombines TRBV4-2 with TRBJ2-1; 8 nucleotides agree with TRBD2. Losses at the gene ends were 0 bases for V and 4 bases for J; bases not matched to a gene: 5. The CDR3 is 16 amino acids. Looked up from germline, CDR1 is LGHNA and CDR2 is YNFKEQ. The CDR3: CASSQDGRGGYNEQFF. CDR3 coding DNA: TGTGCCAGCAGCCAAGATGGCCGCGGGGGGTACAATGAGCAGTTCTTC.

This sequence joins TRBV12-3 or TRBV12-4 and TRBJ2-3; 9 nucleotides agree with TRBD2. The CDR3 is 12 residues long. Trimming removed 5 bases from V and 13 bases from J; junction bases left unmatched: 7. The CDR3 reads CASSRSGGTEYF. The CDR3, as DNA: TGTGCCAGCAGTCGTAGCGGGGGCACCGAGTATTTT.

The rearrangement joins TRBV5-1 to TRBJ1-1, with TRBD1 matching 8 bases. With V trimmed by 3 bases and J by 1 base, 11 bases remained unmatched. The CDR3 contains 17 residues. Germline V CDR1 and CDR2: SGHRS, YFSETQ. In nucleotides, the CDR3 is TGCGCCAGCAGCTCAACTATGACAGGGGCGGGGAACACTGAAGCTTTCTTT. Its translation: CASSSTMTGAGNTEAFF.

The chain couples TRBV24-1 to TRBJ2-1; possibly TRBD1 for D (7 bases). V lost 3 bases and J lost 7, with 12 bases in between. CDR3 length equals 14 residues. Germline values: CDR1 KGHDR, CDR2 SFDVKD. The DNA for the CDR3 is TGTGCCACCAGTGATCTTGCAGGGGGGAATGAGCAGTTCTTC. Its translation: CATSDLAGGNEQFF.

This sequence joins TRBV12-3 or TRBV12-4 and TRBJ1-1, with D perhaps TRBD1 (6 bases). Deletions cut 4 bases from V and 2 bases from J, with 11 bases between. CDR3 size: 14 residues. Written as DNA, the CDR3 is TGTGCCAGCAGTTGGATAGGGGGAAACACTGAAGCTTTCTTT. Amino acids: CASSWIGGNTEAFF.

The chain employs TRBV29-1 and TRBJ2-1; TRBD2 aligns across 9 bases. V lost 4 bases and J lost 2; bases outside the gene matches: 9. Germline lookup yields CDR1 SQVTM and CDR2 ANQGSEA. This CDR3 region has 16 residues. The chain's CDR3 is CSVGGPSGKPYNEQFF. The CDR3 bases are TGCAGCGTTGGAGGGCCTAGCGGGAAACCCTACAATGAGCAGTTCTTC.

J is TRBJ1-5 and V is TRBV20-1; no reliable D call. CDR1 and CDR2 (germline): DFQATT, SNEGSKA (reference sequence). The CDR3 totals 12 residues. V was pared by 0 bases and J by 6 bases, with 6 bases between. The CDR3 spells CSAREGSQPQHF. The CDR3, as DNA: TGCAGTGCTAGAGAAGGGAGTCAGCCCCAGCATTTT.

This sequence joins TRBV7-9 and TRBJ2-1, with 7 positions matching TRBD2. CDR3 length: 16 amino acids. Germline lookup yields CDR1 SEHNR and CDR2 FQNEAQ (reference sequence). Trimming removed 5 bases from V and 1 base from J; junction bases left unmatched: 8. The CDR3 region is CASSISSGLSYNEQFF. In DNA form, the CDR3 reads TGTGCCAGCAGCATCTCTAGCGGACTTTCCTACAATGAGCAGTTCTTC. The whole variable domain, remainder taken from reference TRBV7-9 and TRBJ2-1, is DTGVSQNPRHKITKRGQNVTFRCDPISEHNRLYWYRQTLGQGPEFLTYFQNEAQLEKSRLLSDRFSAERPKGSFSTLEIQRTEQGDSAMYLCASSISSGLSYNEQFFGPGTRLTVL.

As DNA, the CDR3 is TGTGCCACCAGTGATGGGACAGGGGGCGATGGCTACACCTTC. Its translation: CATSDGTGGDGYTF. The gene calls are TRBV24-1 and TRBJ1-2, with 12 bases lining up with TRBD1. V lost 3 bases, J lost 6 bases, and 1 base stayed unmatched. Per germline, CDR1 KGHDR and CDR2 SFDVKD. This CDR3 is 14 amino acids long.

V gene TRBV15 combines with J gene TRBJ1-2, with D unclear. Trimming removed 3 bases at V and 6 bases at J, with 17 bases between. The CDR3 consists of 15 residues. Germline loops: CDR1 LNHNV, CDR2 YYDKDF (reference sequence). The CDR3 DNA reads TGTGCCACCAGCAGGGATCGGGTTGTCGTCGATGGCTACACCTTC. It specifies CATSRDRVVVDGYTF.

The genes are TRBV12-3 or TRBV12-4 and TRBJ2-2; D call uncertain. V gave up 7 bases and J gave up 6 bases, with 9 bases separating them. This CDR3 is built from 12 residues. The CDR3 loop reads CASISDSGELFF. The CDR3 DNA reads as TGTGCCAGCATCTCTGACTCCGGGGAGCTGTTTTTT.

The rearrangement joins TRBV20-1 to TRBJ2-2; 7 bases are shared with TRBD1. V trimming: 7 bases; J trimming: 9 bases; junction bases outside the gene matches: 20. The CDR3 is 16 residues long. Germline CDR1 DFQATT, CDR2 SNEGSKA (reference sequence). The CDR3, as DNA: TGCAGTGTTCTTCGCCTGGGACAGTCCCTCTCCCGGGAGCTGTTTTTT. Its translation is CSVLRLGQSLSRELFF.

The genes are TRBV5-6 and TRBJ2-1; TRBD1 agrees at 7 bases. The CDR3 totals 17 residues. Unmatched junction bases numbered 10, after V lost 2 bases and J lost 2 bases. Germline assignment: CDR1 SGHDT and CDR2 YYEEEE. The DNA of the CDR3 is TGTGCCAGCAGCTTAGCGGACAGGCTTGTACCCTACAATGAGCAGTTCTTC. Translation gives CASSLADRLVPYNEQFF.

This clonotype appeared once. This sequence joins TRBV20-1 and TRBJ2-1; 8 bases match TRBD2. The germline gives CDR1 DFQATT, CDR2 SNEGSKA (reference sequence). The junction had 6 bases not matched to a gene; V was cut back by 3 bases and J by 2 bases. This CDR3 region has 15 residues. CDR3 DNA sequence: TGCAGTGCTAGGTCGAGCGGGGGCCCCTACAATGAGCAGTTCTTC. Translating it yields CSARSSGGPYNEQFF.

The J gene is TRBJ2-2, the V gene TRBV15, with no clear D. Per the germline V gene, CDR1 is LNHNV and CDR2 is YYDKDF (reference sequence). CDR3 size: 13 residues. Trimming removed 5 bases at V and 3 bases at J, with 7 bases between. The CDR3 region is CATSGGDTGELFF. CDR3 nucleotides: TGTGCCACCAGCGGTGGCGACACCGGGGAGCTGTTTTTT.

The J gene is TRBJ2-7, the V gene TRBV12-3 or TRBV12-4; D is perhaps TRBD1 or TRBD2 (5 bases each). This CDR3 is 15 amino acids long. Trimming took 5 bases from V and 0 from J, leaving 14 bases between them. The CDR3 is CASSGSGTDSYEQYF. CDR3 in DNA: TGTGCCAGCAGTGGGTCCGGGACGGACTCCTACGAGCAGTACTTC.

This clonotype was found once. The rearrangement uses TRBV4-1 and TRBJ2-7; 7 bases line up with TRBD1. The CDR3 totals 15 residues. Per the germline V gene, CDR1 is MGHRA and CDR2 is YSYEKL. V lost 0 bases and J lost 4; bases outside the gene matches: 6. The DNA for the CDR3 is TGCGCCAGCAGCCAAGAAGGGACAGCGTTTTACGAGCAGTACGTC. Protein product: CASSQEGTAFYEQYV.

In this sample, this clonotype turned up once. The chain is built from TRBV27 and TRBJ2-1; D may correspond to TRBD1 or TRBD2 (6 bases each). Germline CDR1 and CDR2: MNHEY and SMNVEV (reference sequence). The CDR3 totals 16 residues. Trimming stripped 0 bases from V and 2 bases from J, with 11 bases between. The CDR3 DNA reads as TGTGCCAGCAGTTTATCTGCGGGACAAGCCTACAATGAGCAGTTCTTC. It translates to CASSLSAGQAYNEQFF.

J is TRBJ2-1 and V is TRBV13; 8 nucleotides match TRBD2. The CDR3 extends over 14 amino acids. With 5 bases clipped from V and 5 bases from J, the junction kept 5 bases outside the gene matches. The germline V gene has CDR1 PRHDT and CDR2 FYEKMQ (reference sequence). The DNA of the CDR3 is TGTGCCAGCAGCCATAGCGGGGTTAACAATGAGCAGTTCTTC. Translated: CASSHSGVNNEQFF. Full variable domain (outside the CDR3, taken from reference TRBV13 and TRBJ2-1): AAGVIQSPRHLIKEKRETATLKCYPIPRHDTVYWYQQGPGQDPQFLISFYEKMQSDKGSIPDRFSAQQFSDYHSELNMSSLELGDSALYFCASSHSGVNNEQFFGPGTRLTVL.

This chain links TRBV15 with TRBJ2-7; D call uncertain. From germline, CDR1 is LNHNV and CDR2 YYDKDF (reference sequence). Trimming shortened V by 1 base and J by 4 bases, and 8 bases separated the two germline ends. The CDR3 contains 13 residues. The CDR3 region is CATSRGAGYEQYV. CDR3 nucleotides: TGTGCCACCAGCAGAGGGGCCGGTTACGAGCAGTACGTC.

This CDR3 is CAWDRDVYGYTF. The CDR3 DNA reads as TGTGCCTGGGACCGGGATGTCTATGGCTACACCTTC. This chain links TRBV30 with TRBJ1-2; no firm D call. Germline CDR1 is GTSNPN and CDR2 is SVGIG (reference sequence). The V and J ends lost 5 bases and 4 bases respectively, with 11 bases between them. This CDR3 is 12 amino acids long.